A selection of T cell receptor beta chains follows, all from one sample in a study of healthy donors' naive CD4 and CD8 T cells. MiXCR, applied by TCRdb to the reads, yields one record per CDR3 protein. This table holds about 180,000 distinct CDR3 sequences, about 74% found once. Sequenced input: naive CD4+ and CD8+ T cells sorted from blood, pooled from several donors. These TCRs come from a pool of human donors in good health; the sample pools cells from several healthy donors. Both conserved end residues are part of each CDR3. The D gene is left open where the match is weak. The listing skips clone size in some rows; elsewhere it reads once, few, many or a size class.

d_call clone_size j_call v_call cdr3_nt cdr3_aa
TRBD2 . TRBJ2-7 TRBV30 TGTGCCTGGAGTAAAATAGCGGGAGCGTCCTACGAGCAGTACTTC CAWSKIAGASYEQYF
. . TRBJ2-3 TRBV11-2 TGTGCCAGCAGCTTAGGACAGATCCCCGGGGAGGGCACAGATACGCAGTATTTT CASSLGQIPGEGTDTQYF
. . TRBJ1-1 TRBV6-5 TGTGCCAGCAGTACAAACGTCGACACTGAAGCTTTCTTT CASSTNVDTEAFF
. . TRBJ1-1 TRBV12-3/TRBV12-4 TGTGCCAGCAGTCACCGGGATCCTGAAGCTTTCTTT CASSHRDPEAFF
. . TRBJ2-5 TRBV6-5 TGTGCCAGCAGTCCCGACAGGTTTGAGACCCAGTACTTC CASSPDRFETQYF
. . TRBJ2-3 TRBV6-2/TRBV6-3 TGTGCCAGCAGTTATCCTCTTTTGGAGGGGGGCCTCTCAGATACGCAGTATTTT CASSYPLLEGGLSDTQYF
. . TRBJ2-7 TRBV29-1 TGCAGCGCCAGGGGAGGAAGGGACCCCTACGAGCAGTACTTC CSARGGRDPYEQYF
. . TRBJ2-1 TRBV6-5 TGTGCCAGCACCGAGAGTGGTTTGGGCCACAATGAGCAGTTCTTC CASTESGLGHNEQFF
. . TRBJ1-5 TRBV6-1 TGTGCCAGCAGTCCCTACGGGGGGGCTCTGAGCAATCAGCCCCAGCATTTT CASSPYGGALSNQPQHF
. few TRBJ2-7 TRBV29-1 TGCAGCGTTGAGATGGGGGGCATATCGCGGTACGAGCAGTACTTC CSVEMGGISRYEQYF
TRBD2 . TRBJ2-1 TRBV27 TGTGCCAGCAGTTTATCTGCGGGAGGGCTCATCGGTGAGCAGTTCTTC CASSLSAGGLIGEQFF